This TCR beta chain was documented in a study of cytomegalovirus exposure and HLA in healthy donors. V trimming: 6 bases; J trimming: 11 bases; junction bases outside the gene matches: 19. The CDR3 consists of 16 residues. Germline CDR1 and CDR2: KGHSH and LQKENI. Study results and caveats: Earlier analysis yielded a pattern in which most TCR beta V segments were productive about 90% or about 30% of the time. Sequence variants that were highly shared formed a cluster that was likely a sequencing artifact. Indistinguishable V segments such as TRBV6-2 and TRBV6-3 were excluded. There were some 150 TCR beta chains listed as cytomegalovirus-associated.

To note about this clone: The antigen is undetermined.

Primers for the PCR totalled 60 Vbeta and 13 Jbeta. TCRdb's table, derived via immunoSEQ multiplex PCR, lists solely in-frame clones and lacks some. The sample carries some 140,000 clones, about 81% recorded once. The chain has TRBV18 and TRBJ2-3, with 8 nucleotides matching TRBD1. This clonotype was obtained from a woman aged 45-65 years in good health and CMV-seropositive. The sequenced sample consisted of PBMCs. In DNA form, the CDR3 reads TGTGCCAGCTCCCCAGACAGGGGCCGCCCGCCAGGTGGGCAGTATTTT. It yields the protein CASSPDRGRPPGGQYF.